The rows below give T cell receptor beta chains drawn from one sample of a study of OX40 agonist ivuxolimab in advanced cancers. TCRdb's table, derived via immunoSEQ multiplex PCR, lists solely in-frame clones and lacks some. The sample holds 65,000 to 95,000 clones, 86% seen once. The specimen comprised CD4+ or CD8+ T cells sorted from blood, sampled in a trial of the OX40 agonist ivuxolimab. Receptors were obtained from an adult with an advanced solid tumor such as melanoma, head and neck, liver or kidney cancer. Both conserved end residues are part of each CDR3. D genes are given only for firm matches. Rows give clone size only sometimes, using once, few, many, or a class for an expanded clone.

.,.,TRBV4-1,TRBJ1-5,14,TGCGCCAGCAGCCCCACAGAGGGCAATCAGCCCCAGCATTTT,CASSPTEGNQPQHF
.,.,TRBV4-2,TRBJ2-3,16,TGTGCCAGCAGCCAAGATTTCGGGGGAAGCACAGATACGCAGTATTTT,CASSQDFGGSTDTQYF
TRBD1,.,TRBV7-3,TRBJ2-2,17,TGTGCCAGCAGCTTTGCCGGGACAGGGGGCAACACCGGGGAGCTGTTTTTT,CASSFAGTGGNTGELFF
.,.,TRBV30,TRBJ1-3,17,TGTGCCTGGAGCTCTAGCCGGACAGCGCACTCTGGAAACACCATATATTTT,CAWSSSRTAHSGNTIYF
.,.,TRBV4-3,TRBJ2-7,15,TGCGCCAGCAGCCAAGATGGGTCGGCCTCCTACGAGCAGTACTTC,CASSQDGSASYEQYF
.,.,TRBV19,TRBJ2-3,13,TGTGCCAGTAGTACGGACTCGTTGGATACGCAGTATTTT,CASSTDSLDTQYF
.,once,TRBV5-6,TRBJ1-2,11,TGTGCCAGCAGATCTAGAGGGGGCTACACCTTC,CASRSRGGYTF
.,.,TRBV19,TRBJ2-2,13,TGTGCCAGTTCGGGGGCGAACACCGGGGAGCTGTTTTTT,CASSGANTGELFF
.,.,TRBV18,TRBJ2-1,16,TGTGCCAGCTCCCCTATCTCTCTAGCGGTAAGGGGGGAGCAGTTCTTC,CASSPISLAVRGEQFF
.,few,TRBV6-1,TRBJ2-1,17,TGTGCCAGCAGTGATCCCCCGGGAGCCAGCTCCTACAATGAGCAGTTCTTC,CASSDPPGASSYNEQFF
.,.,TRBV7-6,TRBJ1-2,13,TGTGCCAGCAGCCCAGGAGGGTTGGGTGGCTACACCTTC,CASSPGGLGGYTF
.,medium-sized,TRBV7-2,TRBJ1-2,12,TGTGCCAGCAGCTCCGGACAGAAGGGCTACACCTTC,CASSSGQKGYTF
.,.,TRBV15,TRBJ1-1,14,TGTGCCACCAGTTCCTTTACCGGGGACACTGAAGCTTTCTTT,CATSSFTGDTEAFF
.,.,TRBV6-6,TRBJ1-2,16,TGTGCCAGCAGCCTCGACGGAAACCTAGCTAACTATGGCTACACCTTC,CASSLDGNLANYGYTF
.,.,TRBV25-1,TRBJ2-7,13,TGTGCCAGCAGACCACAGGGAAACTACGAGCAGTACTTC,CASRPQGNYEQYF
TRBD2,.,TRBV18,TRBJ2-2,17,TGTGCCAGCTCACCCGTATCAGCGGGAGTGAGAACCGGGGAGCTGTTTTTT,CASSPVSAGVRTGELFF
.,.,TRBV6-5,TRBJ1-1,15,TGTGCCAGCAGTTACGCGGCAGGGGAGACCTTTGAAGCTTTCTTT,CASSYAAGETFEAFF
.,.,TRBV27,TRBJ2-3,14,TGTGCCAGCAGTTCCCGTCCAACTAGAGATACGCAGTATTTT,CASSSRPTRDTQYF
.,.,TRBV19,TRBJ2-1,15,TGTGCCAGTAGACCGGCGGGGGCCGTCTACAATGAGCAGTTCTTC,CASRPAGAVYNEQFF
.,.,TRBV6-5,TRBJ2-2,14,TGTGCCAGCAGCTTCACTGCGAACACCGGGGAGCTGTTTTTT,CASSFTANTGELFF
.,few,TRBV7-9,TRBJ1-1,12,TGTGCCAGCAGCTTAGAGGACTCTGTCGCTTTCTTT,CASSLEDSVAFF
.,.,TRBV4-1,TRBJ1-1,15,TGCGCCAGCAGCCAAGGGACGGCCTTTACCTATAAAGCTTTCTTT,CASSQGTAFTYKAFF
.,.,TRBV7-8,TRBJ1-2,15,TGTGCCAGCAGCTTAGGTCAGGGCGGGATCTATGGCTACACCTTC,CASSLGQGGIYGYTF
.,once,TRBV30,TRBJ1-3,14,TGTGCCTGGAGTTCGGGGTTGGGTGGAAACACCATATATTTT,CAWSSGLGGNTIYF
TRBD1,.,TRBV19,TRBJ2-7,12,TGTACCAGTGAGGACAGGGGCCACGAGCAGTACTTC,CTSEDRGHEQYF
.,.,TRBV4-1,TRBJ2-4,15,TGCGCCAGCAGCCAAGATGGGCGGGGTGGGGGCATTCAGTACTTC,CASSQDGRGGGIQYF
.,once,TRBV19,TRBJ1-5,12,TGTGCCAGTAGTGCAGGGTATCAGCCCCAGCATTTT,CASSAGYQPQHF
.,.,TRBV6-6,TRBJ2-1,12,TGTGCCAGCAGTAACTCCTACAATGAGCAGTTCTTC,CASSNSYNEQFF